The present T cell receptor (beta chain) was sequenced within a study of Graves' ophthalmopathy and Graves' hyperthyroidism. Study-level background: Peripheral blood was collected at initial diagnosis, before any treatment.

The V gene's germline CDR1 is DFQATT and CDR2 SNEGSKA (reference sequence). J was trimmed by 0 bases and V by 5 bases; bases with no gene match: 4. The CDR3 is made up of 13 amino acids. Regarding the study as a whole: Also, most clonotypes expanded in the thyroid above 0.001 frequency appeared in blood. The study's model predicted ophthalmopathy progression at approximately 71% sensitivity and 72% to 75% specificity.

Moderate-to-severe activity, CAS ≥3, NOSPECS ≥4 and a duration under 3 months were seen in donors with ophthalmopathy. This clonotype was seen a handful of times. The antigen is undetermined. As the template, RNA transcripts were used to amplify TCR beta CDR3 regions. The first round was an RT-PCR with HTBI primers, and the second round was a multiplex PCR. TCRdb independently ran MiXCR on the multiplex PCR reads; one entry per CDR3 protein. The data contain 600,000 to 950,000 distinct CDR3 sequences, roughly two fifths of them singletons. J is TRBJ2-7 and V is TRBV20-1; TRBD1 agrees at 7 bases. This receptor was identified in an adult man with Graves' ophthalmopathy. The sequencing sample was made of peripheral blood. The CDR3 sequence is CSALTGNSYEQYF. The CDR3, as DNA: TGCAGTGCTCTGACAGGGAACTCCTACGAGCAGTACTTC.